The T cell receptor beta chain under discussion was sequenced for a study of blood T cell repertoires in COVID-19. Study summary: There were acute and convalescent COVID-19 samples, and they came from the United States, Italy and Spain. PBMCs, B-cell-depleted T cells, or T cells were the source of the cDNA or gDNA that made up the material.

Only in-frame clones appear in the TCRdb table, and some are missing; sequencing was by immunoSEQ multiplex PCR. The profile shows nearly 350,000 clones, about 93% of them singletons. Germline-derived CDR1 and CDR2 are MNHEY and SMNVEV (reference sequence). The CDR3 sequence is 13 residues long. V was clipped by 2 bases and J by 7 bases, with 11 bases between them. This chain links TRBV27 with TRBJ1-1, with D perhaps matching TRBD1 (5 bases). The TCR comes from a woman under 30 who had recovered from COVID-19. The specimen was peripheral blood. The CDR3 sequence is CASSLRGALEAFF. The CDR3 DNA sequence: TGTGCCAGCAGTTTAAGGGGCGCCCTTGAAGCTTTCTTT.